One and the same sample provided the 29 T cell receptor beta chains below, sequenced in a study of T cell responses to AZD1222 COVID-19 vaccine (dated by TCRdb to the early 2020s). This sample's time point label indicates: baseline before first vaccination. The library was obtained by the immunoSEQ multiplex PCR assay. The clones in this table, taken by TCRdb from immuneACCESS, are in-frame only. Not every clone is retained; where verified, under half of the shortfall comes from an unresolved V gene, and the cause of the rest is unknown. Within this sample are tens of thousands of clones, with just over 85% of them counted one time only. The ten largest clones capture about 9.4% of the sample. The sample was peripheral blood, taken on day 0 of AZD1222 vaccination. These receptors were collected from an adult in good health.

V is TRBV14 and J is TRBJ1-2, with D perhaps matching TRBD1 (5 bases). Germline CDR1 reads SGHDN; CDR2 reads FVKESK. V lost 3 bases to trimming and J lost 8 bases, with 13 bases between them. CDR3 length: 13 amino acids. The CDR3 nucleotides read TGTGCCAGCAGCCATACGAGGGGTCAAGGCTACACCTTC. Protein: CASSHTRGQGYTF. The full variable domain, with the rest looked up from reference TRBV14 and TRBJ1-2, is EAGVTQFPSHSVIEKGQTVTLRCDPISGHDNLYWYRRVMGKEIKFLLHFVKESKQDESGMPNNRFLAERTGGTYSTLKVQPAELEDSGVYFCASSHTRGQGYTFGSGTRLTVV.

The chain links TRBV20-1 to TRBJ1-3; a weak D match, TRBD1 (6 bases). Trimming left V 3 bases short and J 4 bases short, with 13 bases between. The CDR3 spans 14 residues. Germline loops: CDR1 DFQATT, CDR2 SNEGSKA (reference sequence). The CDR3 DNA reads as TGCAGTGCTAGTAGGGCAGGGGTAGGAAACACCATATATTTT. Amino acid sequence: CSASRAGVGNTIYF.

The chain combines TRBV18 with TRBJ2-5; D remains ambiguous. Trimming removed 3 bases from V and 5 bases from J, with 10 bases in between. CDR3 length equals 13 residues. Germline CDR1 KGHSH, CDR2 LQKENI. CDR3 DNA sequence: TGTGCCAGCTCACCTGATCAAGTTGAGACCCAGTACTTC. As protein: CASSPDQVETQYF.

The chain carries TRBV5-1 and TRBJ2-7; 12 bases fit TRBD1. The ends lost 0 bases at V and 7 bases at J; junction bases unmatched: 5. CDR1 SGHRS and CDR2 YFSETQ come from the germline V gene. The CDR3 is made up of 15 amino acids. Here the CDR3 reads CASSLDWDRGREQYF. The CDR3 nucleotides read TGCGCCAGCAGCTTGGATTGGGACAGGGGGCGTGAGCAGTACTTC.

The chain recombines TRBV5-4 with TRBJ2-2; no clear D gene. V was shortened by 2 bases and J by 2 bases, with 7 bases between the two germline ends. CDR1 is SGHNT, CDR2 YYREEE, per germline (reference sequence). There are 14 residues in the CDR3. CDR3 in DNA: TGTGCCAGCAGCTTATTCTCAAACACCGGGGAGCTGTTTTTT. Protein sequence: CASSLFSNTGELFF.

The rearrangement uses TRBV7-2 and TRBJ1-5; D might be TRBD1 (6 bases). Germline CDR1 is SGHTA and CDR2 is FQGNSA. V gave up 1 base and J gave up 6 bases, with 7 bases separating them. The CDR3 has 13 amino acids. The CDR3 nucleotides are TGTGCCAGCAGCTTAGAGGGGGTTCAGCCCCAGCATTTT. It yields the protein CASSLEGVQPQHF.

The CDR3 loop is CASSVLAGFQTSEQYF. CDR3 sequence (DNA): TGCGCCAGCAGTGTCCTAGCGGGTTTCCAAACCTCCGAGCAGTACTTC. The chain carries TRBV10-1 and TRBJ2-7, with TRBD2 identical over 8 bases. The length of the CDR3 is 16 residues. Germline values: CDR1 WNHNN, CDR2 SYGVQD (reference sequence). The V and J ends lost 4 bases and 6 bases, in that order; junction bases with no gene match: 14.

The rearrangement uses TRBV24-1 and TRBJ2-1; D is perhaps TRBD1 or TRBD2 (5 bases each). V was shortened by 4 bases and J by 6 bases, with 15 bases between the two germline ends. Germline V gene data show CDR1 as KGHDR and CDR2 as SFDVKD. This CDR3 region has 15 residues. DNA for the CDR3: TGTGCCACCAGTGAAAAAGGGACGCCCAGCAATGAGCAGTTCTTC. Protein sequence: CATSEKGTPSNEQFF.

The chain is built from TRBV7-9 and TRBJ1-3; D might be TRBD1 (5 bases). The CDR3 consists of 12 residues. Germline CDR1 reads SEHNR; CDR2 reads FQNEAQ (reference sequence). The V gene lost 2 bases and the J gene lost 9 bases, with 8 bases spanning the gap. CDR3 loop: CASSLSDSTIYF. The CDR3 DNA reads as TGTGCCAGCAGCTTATCTGACAGCACCATATATTTT.

The chain is built from TRBV5-1 and TRBJ1-1; 7 positions match TRBD1. CDR1 is SGHRS, CDR2 YFSETQ, per germline. V lost 4 bases to trimming and J lost 3 bases; unmatched junction nucleotides: 9. There are 15 residues in the CDR3. CDR3 protein: CASSPQTGSDTEAFF. The CDR3 nucleotides read TGCGCCAGCAGCCCACAGACAGGGAGCGACACTGAAGCTTTCTTT.

This chain links TRBV12-3 or TRBV12-4 with TRBJ2-5; D ambiguous. Trimming pared 3 bases from V and 5 bases from J, leaving 7 bases between. The CDR3 is made up of 12 amino acids. The CDR3 nucleotides are TGTGCCAGCAGTTTGTATCGGGAGACCCAGTACTTC. Amino acid sequence: CASSLYRETQYF.

This chain connects TRBV11-2 to TRBJ2-3, with 15 bases identical to TRBD2. Per germline, CDR1 SGHAT and CDR2 FQNNGV. V lost 5 bases, J lost 5 bases, and 5 bases stayed unmatched. The CDR3 runs to 16 residues. The CDR3 here is CASSGGTSGGLDTQYF. For the CDR3, the DNA is TGTGCCAGCAGCGGGGGGACTAGCGGGGGGTTAGATACGCAGTATTTT.

This clone was seen only once. CDR3: CASSLSAAGGLREQFF. The CDR3 region has the DNA TGTGCCAGTAGTCTCTCCGCAGCGGGGGGCCTTCGGGAGCAGTTCTTC. This rearrangement joins TRBV19 to TRBJ2-1, with 9 bases aligning to TRBD2. The CDR3 length is 16 residues. The V and J ends lost 5 bases and 10 bases, in that order; junction bases with no gene match: 15. In germline, CDR1 is LNHDA, CDR2 SQIVND (reference sequence).

The rearrangement links TRBV28 to TRBJ1-4, with TRBD1 matching 10 bases. V dropped 5 bases and J dropped 7; count of bases not matched to a gene: 7. Germline V gene sequence: CDR1 MDHEN, CDR2 SYDVKM. The CDR3 consists of 15 residues. The chain's CDR3 is CASSPTGGAGEKLFF. The CDR3 DNA sequence: TGTGCCAGCAGTCCGACAGGGGGCGCTGGTGAAAAACTGTTTTTT. The full variable domain, in which reference TRBV28 and TRBJ1-4 provide the parts outside the CDR3, is DVKVTQSSRYLVKRTGEKVFLECVQDMDHENMFWYRQDPGLGLRLIYFSYDVKMKEKGDIPEGYSVSREKKERFSLILESASTNQTSMYLCASSPTGGAGEKLFFGSGTQLSVL.

The rearrangement joins TRBV19 to TRBJ2-5; 10 bases fit TRBD1. The junction had 1 base not matched to a gene; V was cut back by 4 bases and J by 5 bases. Germline-derived CDR1 and CDR2 are LNHDA and SQIVND (reference sequence). CDR3 size: 13 residues. The CDR3 spells CASSTTGGETQYF. Here the CDR3 DNA reads TGTGCCAGTAGTACGACAGGGGGCGAGACCCAGTACTTC.

V is TRBV5-1 and J is TRBJ1-6; TRBD1 agrees at 10 bases. Germline V lookup: CDR1 SGHRS, CDR2 YFSETQ. V dropped 4 bases and J dropped 6; count of bases not matched to a gene: 4. The CDR3 has 15 residues. DNA for the CDR3: TGCGCCAGCAGCGACCGGACAGGGGGTAATTCACCCCTCCACTTT. Protein sequence: CASSDRTGGNSPLHF.

The J gene is TRBJ1-5, the V gene TRBV12-3 or TRBV12-4, with TRBD1 matching over 10 bases. The CDR3 runs to 13 residues. V was pared by 8 bases and J by 7 bases, with 5 bases of the junction left unmatched. The CDR3 region is CASRTGGDQPQHF. The CDR3 DNA follows: TGTGCCAGCCGGACAGGGGGAGACCAGCCCCAGCATTTT.

The rearrangement links TRBV10-1 to TRBJ2-1; no firm D call. This CDR3 is built from 13 residues. CDR1 WNHNN and CDR2 SYGVQD come from the germline V gene (reference sequence). Trimming stripped 2 bases from V and 0 bases from J, with 2 bases between. The CDR3 DNA reads TGCGCCAGCAGTGAGGACTCCTACAATGAGCAGTTCTTC. As protein: CASSEDSYNEQFF.

The gene calls are TRBV7-9 and TRBJ1-2; D remains ambiguous. The CDR3 runs 14 residues. Germline V gives CDR1 SEHNR, CDR2 FQNEAQ (reference sequence). V was clipped by 7 bases and J by 2 bases, with 14 bases between them. The CDR3 DNA follows: TGTGCCAGCATAAACTTGGGGATGAACTATGGCTACACCTTC. This encodes CASINLGMNYGYTF.

CDR3: CASSELTVNTEAFF. The CDR3 coding sequence is TGTGCCAGCAGTGAATTAACGGTAAACACTGAAGCTTTCTTT. The chain is built from TRBV6-1 and TRBJ1-1; no clear D. CDR3 length equals 14 residues. Germline V gene lookup returns CDR1 MNHNS and CDR2 SASEGT. The V end lost 2 bases, the J end lost 2 bases, and 9 bases lay between the germline ends.

The gene calls are TRBV2 and TRBJ2-2, with 8 bases fitting TRBD2. The CDR3 length is 14 residues. Germline V gene sequence: CDR1 SNHLY, CDR2 FYNNEI. The trim removed 6 bases at V and 3 bases at J, leaving 3 bases unmatched. The CDR3 reads CASRPGLDTGELFF. The CDR3 bases are TGTGCCAGCAGGCCGGGACTAGACACCGGGGAGCTGTTTTTT.

This chain links TRBV19 with TRBJ1-2, with TRBD1 matching 12 bases. The length of the CDR3 is 17 residues. Germline values: CDR1 LNHDA, CDR2 SQIVND (reference sequence). J gave up 6 bases and V 3 bases, and 11 bases lay outside the gene matches. The CDR3 DNA is TGTGCCAGTAGTATTGGGACAGGGGGCGGATTGTTCGATGGCTACACCTTC. Its translation: CASSIGTGGGLFDGYTF.

This rearrangement joins TRBV7-8 to TRBJ1-1, with D hard to call. V was shortened by 1 base and J by 0 bases, with 9 bases between the two germline ends. Germline lookup yields CDR1 SGHVS and CDR2 FQNEAQ. CDR3 length: 15 amino acids. The CDR3 protein is CASSLEEEMNTEAFF. Here the CDR3 DNA reads TGTGCCAGCAGCTTAGAGGAGGAGATGAACACTGAAGCTTTCTTT.

The rearrangement uses TRBV5-1 and TRBJ2-7; tentatively, D is TRBD1 (5 bases). This CDR3 comprises 15 residues. V shed 4 bases and J shed 1 base, with 15 bases lying between them. Germline V CDR1 and CDR2: SGHRS, YFSETQ. CDR3 sequence (DNA): TGCGCCAGCAGCCCCCGGGCGACAGTTTCCTACGAGCAGTACTTC. Protein sequence: CASSPRATVSYEQYF. Filled out from reference TRBV5-1 and TRBJ2-7, the complete variable domain reads KAGVTQTPRYLIKTRGQQVTLSCSPISGHRSVSWYQQTPGQGLQFLFEYFSETQRNKGNFPGRFSGRQFSNSRSEMNVSTLELGDSALYLCASSPRATVSYEQYFGPGTRLTVT.

CDR3 DNA sequence: TGTGCCAGCAGTTTACTACAGGGGTCCCTTTACGAGCAGTACTTC. It yields the protein CASSLLQGSLYEQYF. V and J are TRBV28 and TRBJ2-7; 7 bases map to TRBD1. The CDR3 runs 15 residues. The V segment lost 2 bases and the J segment 4 bases; nucleotides outside the gene matches: 8. CDR1 is MDHEN and CDR2 is SYDVKM in the germline V gene.

The chain couples TRBV28 to TRBJ2-3; D call uncertain. Germline-derived CDR1 and CDR2 are MDHEN and SYDVKM. This CDR3 region has 16 residues. Trimming took off 4 bases at V and 2 bases at J, with 16 bases between the two ends. The CDR3 here is CASSSPTGLFTDTQYF. In DNA form, the CDR3 reads TGTGCCAGCAGTTCCCCGACCGGGTTATTCACAGATACGCAGTATTTT.

The chain is built from TRBV7-3 and TRBJ2-2; D gene uncertain. V was cut by 5 bases and J by 1 base, with 14 bases left in between. The CDR3 contains 16 residues. CDR1 is SGHTA and CDR2 is FQGTGA in the germline V gene. As DNA, the CDR3 is TGTGCCAGCAGCCTACAAGCGCCTCAGAACACCGGGGAGCTGTTTTTT. Amino acids: CASSLQAPQNTGELFF.

V and J are TRBV7-2 and TRBJ2-5, with D perhaps matching TRBD2 (6 bases). V lost 1 base and J 1 base, leaving 10 bases between the germline ends. The CDR3 has 15 residues. Germline lookup yields CDR1 SGHTA and CDR2 FQGNSA. CDR3: CASSLVSGTQETQYF. DNA for the CDR3: TGTGCCAGCAGCTTAGTTAGCGGCACCCAAGAGACCCAGTACTTC.

The chain combines TRBV7-9 with TRBJ1-3, with 9 bases matching TRBD1. The CDR3 has 17 residues. Germline CDR1 is SEHNR and CDR2 is FQNEAQ (reference sequence). Unmatched junction bases numbered 7, after V lost 1 base and J lost 3 bases. The CDR3 DNA reads as TGTGCCAGCAGCTTAGATCCGGGACAGGGAAATGGAAACACCATATATTTT. It is translated as CASSLDPGQGNGNTIYF.